This T cell receptor beta chain was found in a study of human T cells and chemical hapten exposure. Germline V CDR1 and CDR2: SGHRS, YFSETQ. The CDR3 loop spans 17 amino acids. The trim removed 0 bases at V and 3 bases at J, leaving 6 bases unmatched. TCRdb re-called the RACE reads with MiXCR, one entry per CDR3 protein. The sample lists about 82,000 distinct CDR3 sequences, 10% to 15% seen once, with approximately 6% in the top ten. This clonotype has only a few counts. The antigen is unknown. Study results and caveats: Sensitizing to DPC left TCRs with a frequency above 1 in 1000 unaltered. Clustering by CDR3 similarity yielded significantly more large clusters from expanded TCRs than controls. More PT1 expanded TCRs went with higher patch test scores.

Time point: patch test 3, about 24 weeks after DPC sensitization. Treatment of the sample: therapeutic diphenylcyclopropenone sensitization with weekly scalp DPC. The chain has TRBV5-1 and TRBJ2-3, with 11 bases identical to TRBD2. The TCR originated in a woman aged 45-59 years with alopecia areata. Some clones in this sample may be carry-over from other donors' samples. This specimen consisted of whole blood, obtained in connection with sensitization to the hapten diphenylcyclopropenone (DPC). CDR3 region: CASSLGLAGGKTDTQYF. In DNA, the CDR3 is TGCGCCAGCAGCTTGGGGCTAGCGGGAGGAAAAACAGATACGCAGTATTTT.